These T cell receptor beta chains were read from a single sample in a study of T cell repertoires in cytomegalovirus infection. TCRdb re-analysed the reads in MiXCR, keeping a single row per CDR3 protein. The repertoire holds about 250,000 distinct CDR3 sequences, approximately 13% seen once, with 1.6% in the top ten. The material sequenced was PBMCs. Receptors originate from a human donor in good health (CMV status not recorded). Some clones in this sample may be carry-over from other donors' samples. Both conserved end residues are part of each CDR3. A D gene is named only where the DNA matches it firmly. Not every row has a clone size; where given, it reads once, few, many or a size class.

TRBV6-2/TRBV6-3	TRBD1	TRBJ2-7	many	CASSRQQGASSYEQYF	TGTGCCAGCAGTCGGCAACAGGGGGCTAGCTCCTACGAGCAGTACTTC
TRBV7-2	NA	TRBJ1-1	many	CASRSLSNTEAFF	TGTGCCAGCCGATCTTTATCGAACACTGAAGCTTTCTTT
TRBV19	NA	TRBJ2-2	once	CVSTRHDTNTGELFF	TGTGTCAGTACCCGCCACGACACAAACACCGGGGAGCTGTTTTTT
TRBV7-2	NA	TRBJ2-3	many	CASSATRGDTQYF	TGTGCCAGCAGCGCCACTAGAGGAGATACGCAGTATTTT
TRBV7-2	NA	TRBJ2-3	many	CASSLDALSTDTQYF	TGTGCCAGTTCACTCGACGCCCTTAGCACAGATACGCAGTATTTT
TRBV7-9	NA	TRBJ1-2	many	CASSFTMVTESTF	TGTGCCAGCAGCTTTACAATGGTTACGGAGTCCACCTTC
TRBV10-3	NA	TRBJ2-7	few	CAISDTGPGEQYF	TGTGCCATCAGTGACACCGGGCCGGGAGAGCAGTACTTC
TRBV2	NA	TRBJ2-3	NA	CASSELGSGTQYF	TGTGCCAGCAGTGAACTAGGGTCGGGTACGCAGTATTTT
TRBV7-2	NA	TRBJ1-4	many	CASSLGRRNEKLFF	TGTGCCAGCAGCTTGGGACGGCGGAATGAAAAACTGTTTTTT
TRBV5-5	TRBD1	TRBJ1-1	NA	CASSPRQGLSWTEAFF	TGTGCCAGCAGCCCCCGACAGGGATTAAGTTGGACTGAAGCTTTCTTT
TRBV6-2/TRBV6-3	TRBD1	TRBJ1-4	few	CASRLQGAQEKLFF	TGTGCCAGCCGTCTACAGGGGGCCCAGGAAAAACTGTTTTTT
TRBV19	NA	TRBJ1-5	NA	CASSIEDQPQHF	TGTGCCAGTAGTATCGAAGATCAGCCCCAGCATTTT
TRBV2	NA	TRBJ2-7	many	CASSTDSSYEQYF	TGTGCCAGCAGCACGGACAGCTCCTACGAGCAGTACTTC
TRBV12-3/TRBV12-4	NA	TRBJ1-4	many	CASTLTGSGGEKLFF	TGTGCCAGCACCCTCACAGGGTCTGGGGGTGAAAAACTGTTTTTT
TRBV7-6	NA	TRBJ2-1	many	CASSLARSNEQFF	TGTGCCAGCAGCTTAGCCCGGTCCAATGAGCAGTTCTTC
TRBV28	TRBD2	TRBJ2-1	NA	CASRPGSGVPLEQFF	TGTGCCAGCAGGCCCGGTAGCGGGGTCCCCCTTGAGCAGTTCTTC
TRBV6-2/TRBV6-3	NA	TRBJ1-1	NA	CASSSRAPRNTEAFF	TGTGCCAGCAGTTCGAGGGCGCCACGGAACACTGAAGCTTTCTTT
TRBV7-9	NA	TRBJ1-1	many	CASSPLQNTEAFF	TGTGCCAGCAGCCCGTTACAAAACACTGAAGCTTTCTTT
TRBV18	NA	TRBJ1-1	NA	CASSPKGVGTEAFF	TGTGCCAGCTCACCAAAGGGGGTAGGGACTGAAGCTTTCTTT
TRBV7-9	TRBD1	TRBJ2-6	few	CASARQGAISPGANVLTF	TGTGCCAGCGCCAGACAGGGGGCGATTAGCCCTGGGGCCAACGTCCTGACTTTC
TRBV29-1	TRBD2	TRBJ2-3	NA	CSVERTAGGPSDTQYF	TGCAGCGTTGAGAGGACTGCGGGGGGGCCATCAGATACGCAGTATTTT
TRBV12-5	TRBD1	TRBJ1-5	many	CASGLALVGAGGYQPQHF	TGTGCTAGTGGTTTGGCCCTCGTCGGGGCAGGGGGCTATCAGCCCCAGCATTTT
TRBV12-3/TRBV12-4	TRBD1	TRBJ1-2	few	CASSPTGTGEGYTF	TGTGCCAGCAGTCCTACCGGGACAGGGGAAGGCTACACCTTC
TRBV6-1	NA	TRBJ2-1	many	CASSSPSSRAGSSYNEQFF	TGTGCCAGCAGTTCACCCTCGTCAAGGGCGGGATCCTCCTACAATGAGCAGTTCTTC
TRBV12-3/TRBV12-4	NA	TRBJ2-3	many	CASSLIMGDTQYF	TGTGCCAGCAGTCTCATAATGGGAGATACGCAGTATTTT
TRBV28	NA	TRBJ2-3	few	CASSGSGIGTDTQYF	TGTGCCAGCAGTGGTTCCGGGATAGGCACAGATACGCAGTATTTT
TRBV4-2	TRBD1	TRBJ1-3	NA	CASSQGDRGVEASGNTIYF	TGTGCCAGCAGCCAAGGGGACAGGGGCGTCGAGGCCTCAGGAAACACCATATATTTT
TRBV5-4	NA	TRBJ2-2	NA	CASSSRRGSGELFF	TGTGCCAGCAGCTCGAGGAGGGGTTCCGGGGAGCTGTTTTTT
TRBV25-1	TRBD2	TRBJ2-6	NA	CASSTFGGAGANVLTF	TGTGCCAGCAGTACTTTCGGGGGGGCTGGGGCCAACGTCCTGACTTTC
TRBV7-3	NA	TRBJ2-1	NA	CASSLTSNEQFF	TGTGCCAGCAGCTTGACAAGCAATGAGCAGTTCTTC
TRBV7-2	NA	TRBJ1-1	many	CASSLRITMNTEAFF	TGTGCCAGCAGCTTAAGGATCACTATGAACACTGAAGCTTTCTTT
TRBV28	TRBD2	TRBJ2-5	many	CATSPGGGIETQYF	TGTGCCACCTCCCCGGGGGGGGGGATAGAGACCCAGTACTTC
TRBV20-1	NA	TRBJ1-4	few	CSAERVTTNEKLFF	TGCAGTGCGGAGAGGGTAACAACTAATGAAAAACTGTTTTTT
TRBV10-3	NA	TRBJ2-1	many	CAIMRGNNEQFF	TGTGCCATCATGCGAGGTAACAATGAGCAGTTCTTC
TRBV7-2	NA	TRBJ1-6	few	CASSWGRSYNSPLHF	TGTGCCAGCAGCTGGGGGAGGTCCTATAATTCACCCCTCCACTTT
TRBV4-3	NA	TRBJ1-4	NA	CASSLRLGEKLFF	TGCGCCAGCAGCCTACGGTTAGGGGAAAAACTGTTTTTT
TRBV3-1	NA	TRBJ1-2	NA	CASSSTRNYGYTF	TGTGCCAGCAGTTCTACACGGAACTATGGCTACACCTTC
TRBV7-2	NA	TRBJ2-3	many	CASSQGLARRGNTQYF	TGTGCCAGCAGCCAAGGGCTAGCGCGAAGAGGAAATACGCAGTATTTT
TRBV7-3	TRBD1	TRBJ1-6	NA	CASSLLPGGNNSPLHF	TGTGCCAGCAGCTTACTCCCAGGGGGGAACAATTCACCCCTCCACTTT
TRBV5-4	TRBD1	TRBJ2-5	few	CASSQKTGKETQYF	TGTGCCAGCAGCCAAAAGACAGGGAAGGAGACCCAGTACTTC
TRBV5-1	TRBD2	TRBJ2-3	NA	CASSLTSGVSGDTQYF	TGCGCCAGCAGCTTGACTAGCGGGGTATCAGGAGATACGCAGTATTTT
TRBV12-3/TRBV12-4	NA	TRBJ1-6	many	CASKGQSNSPLHF	TGTGCCAGCAAAGGCCAGAGTAATTCACCCCTCCACTTT
TRBV15	NA	TRBJ2-3	few	CATSIGTHGTQYF	TGTGCCACCAGCATTGGGACCCATGGTACGCAGTATTTT
TRBV29-1	TRBD1	TRBJ1-2	many	CSVQTGVGSYTF	TGCAGCGTCCAGACAGGGGTTGGGAGCTACACCTTC
TRBV7-9	NA	TRBJ1-1	NA	CASSIGVAQGTEAFF	TGTGCCAGCAGCATTGGAGTAGCCCAAGGCACTGAAGCTTTCTTT
TRBV7-9	TRBD1	TRBJ2-7	many	CASSLVSGTGAFEQYF	TGTGCCAGCAGCTTAGTTTCGGGGACAGGGGCTTTCGAGCAGTACTTC
TRBV7-2	NA	TRBJ1-1	many	CASSPRAAGGVRAFF	TGTGCCAGCAGCCCACGGGCCGCCGGAGGGGTGCGAGCTTTCTTT
TRBV7-2	NA	TRBJ1-2	many	CASSWIYGYTF	TGTGCCAGCAGCTGGATATATGGCTACACCTTC
TRBV7-6	NA	TRBJ2-7	many	CASSLAGGASYEQYF	TGTGCCAGCAGCTTAGCCGGGGGCGCGTCCTACGAGCAGTACTTC
TRBV7-2	NA	TRBJ2-3	many	CASSLGAGITDTQYF	TGTGCCAGCAGCTTAGGGGCGGGAATTACAGATACGCAGTATTTT
TRBV5-1	NA	TRBJ1-1	NA	CASSLSTQKGAEAFF	TGCGCCAGCAGCTTGAGCACTCAAAAGGGGGCTGAAGCTTTCTTT
TRBV29-1	TRBD2	TRBJ2-7	few	CSVEGGLAGESYEQYF	TGCAGCGTTGAAGGGGGACTAGCGGGAGAATCCTACGAGCAGTACTTC